Below, 3 T cell receptor beta chains from the same sample are listed, as sequenced in a study of T cells after posttransplantation cyclophosphamide. Sequencing was performed with immunoSEQ multiplex PCR; in TCRdb, only in-frame clones are kept and a portion is missing. Singletons are absent from the sample, which has around 7,500 clones. Treatment was busulfan-fludarabine conditioning, a marrow graft, and cyclophosphamide on days +3 and +4. Specimen: PBMCs, collected after allogeneic stem cell transplant with posttransplant cyclophosphamide. These receptors all stem from a male patient younger than 35 who received an allogeneic stem cell transplant from an unrelated donor, was CMV-positive, and had acute and chronic GVHD. The graft donor may have given rise to some T cells.

This clone was detected ten times or more. The chain links TRBV2 to TRBJ2-5, with 7 nucleotides matching TRBD1. Germline loops: CDR1 SNHLY, CDR2 FYNNEI. V trimming: 3 bases; J trimming: 5 bases; junction bases outside the gene matches: 12. There are 16 residues in the CDR3. The CDR3 DNA sequence: TGTGCCAGCAGTGACCGTCTACAGGGGTCGGGGGAGACCCAGTACTTC. Translating gives CASSDRLQGSGETQYF.

This clone was counted between two and nine times. The chain combines TRBV29-1 with TRBJ2-5, with D unclear. V gave up 0 bases and J gave up 4 bases, with 12 bases separating them. The CDR3 has 14 amino acids. Germline V CDR1 and CDR2: SQVTM, ANQGSEA. The chain's CDR3 is CSVEDRSKRETQYF. The CDR3 DNA reads as TGCAGCGTTGAAGATCGGTCGAAACGAGAGACCCAGTACTTC.

This clone was observed at least ten times. The chain's CDR3 is CATGEGINYGYTF. DNA of the CDR3: TGTGCCACCGGGGAGGGGATTAACTATGGCTACACCTTC. This rearrangement joins TRBV5-4 to TRBJ1-2, with a tentative D call TRBD1 (5 bases). Germline loops: CDR1 SGHNT, CDR2 YYREEE (reference sequence). The length of the CDR3 is 13 residues. Trimming cost V 9 bases and J 1 base, with 13 bases left between them.